The rows below give T cell receptor beta chains drawn from one sample of a study of blood T cells in healthy people across ages. TCRdb redid the calling of the 5' RACE reads with MiXCR, one entry per CDR3 protein. The sample includes fewer than 2,000,000 distinct CDR3 sequences, around 42% seen only once; the top ten take roughly 23%. Sequences were obtained from blood. The receptor set was obtained from a human donor in good health. Both conserved end residues are part of each CDR3. Fields, in order: CDR3 protein, J gene, V gene.

CAIRRTESYEQYF | TRBJ2-7 | TRBV10-3
CASSYGDQGDGYTF | TRBJ1-2 | TRBV6-6
CASVRDRGPQPQHF | TRBJ1-5 | TRBV6-1
CASSQIRDRSYEQYF | TRBJ2-7 | TRBV4-3
CATSRERADTQYF | TRBJ2-3 | TRBV15
CASSLRATGNQPQHF | TRBJ1-5 | TRBV7-2
CASSQALGGEPPGNTIYF | TRBJ1-3 | TRBV4-3
CASSQDRWWQGVYNEQFF | TRBJ2-1 | TRBV4-1
CASSQDYLNTEAFF | TRBJ1-1 | TRBV4-3
CSVPDTLYGCTF | TRBJ1-2 | TRBV29-1
CASSPPGSSDQPQHF | TRBJ1-5 | TRBV7-2
CASSYSPSYTEAFF | TRBJ1-1 | TRBV6-5
CASGSGQGGEKLFF | TRBJ1-4 | TRBV12-5
CASSLQREYNEQFF | TRBJ2-1 | TRBV27
CASSQDRGDYYEQYF | TRBJ2-7 | TRBV4-3
CSGGLEAGELFF | TRBJ2-2 | TRBV29-1
CASVSGRPNQPQHF | TRBJ1-5 | TRBV6-2/TRBV6-3
CAISESWRPNTEAFF | TRBJ1-1 | TRBV10-3
CASSVGPRGNIQYF | TRBJ2-4 | TRBV5-1
CASSLVRGLSSPLHF | TRBJ1-6 | TRBV11-2
CASCPSGLYEQYF | TRBJ2-7 | TRBV6-2/TRBV6-3
CASSQVPVGVVFF | TRBJ1-1 | TRBV4-2
CASSYRVQNQPQHF | TRBJ1-5 | TRBV12-3/TRBV12-4
CASSPTGGRNTETFF | TRBJ1-1 | TRBV7-2
CASSLGRGSGYEQYF | TRBJ2-7 | TRBV7-2
CSVEILGSGRETQYF | . | TRBV29-1
CASSLRVTGYGYTF | TRBJ1-2 | TRBV7-2
CSARETGGPNIQYF | TRBJ2-4 | TRBV20-1
CASSLPGPVDGYTF | TRBJ1-2 | TRBV6-2/TRBV6-3